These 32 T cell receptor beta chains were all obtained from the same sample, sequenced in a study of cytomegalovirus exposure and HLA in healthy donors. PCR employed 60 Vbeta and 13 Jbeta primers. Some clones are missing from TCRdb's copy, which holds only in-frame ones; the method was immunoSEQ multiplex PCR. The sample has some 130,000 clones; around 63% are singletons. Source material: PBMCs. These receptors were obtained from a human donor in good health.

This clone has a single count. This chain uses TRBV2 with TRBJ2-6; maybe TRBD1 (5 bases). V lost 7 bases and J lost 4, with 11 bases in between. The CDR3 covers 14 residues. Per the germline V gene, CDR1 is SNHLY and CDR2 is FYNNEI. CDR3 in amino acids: CASIVGVGANVLTF. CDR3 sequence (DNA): TGTGCCAGCATTGTAGGGGTGGGGGCCAACGTCCTGACTTTC.

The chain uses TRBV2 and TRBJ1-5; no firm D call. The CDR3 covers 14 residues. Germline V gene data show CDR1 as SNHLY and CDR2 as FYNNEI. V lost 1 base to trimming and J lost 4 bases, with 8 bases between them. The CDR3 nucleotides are TGTGCCAGCAGTGAAGAGTCGGGGAATCAGCCCCAGCATTTT. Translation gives CASSEESGNQPQHF.

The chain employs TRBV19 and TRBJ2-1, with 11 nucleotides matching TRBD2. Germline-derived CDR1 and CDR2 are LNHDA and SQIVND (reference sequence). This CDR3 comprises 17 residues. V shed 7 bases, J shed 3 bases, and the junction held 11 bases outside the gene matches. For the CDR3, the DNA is TGTGCCAGTACCGCACACTCGACTAGCGGGAACTACAATGAGCAGTTCTTC. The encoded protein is CASTAHSTSGNYNEQFF. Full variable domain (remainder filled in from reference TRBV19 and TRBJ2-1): DGGITQSPKYLFRKEGQNVTLSCEQNLNHDAMYWYRQDPGQGLRLIYYSQIVNDFQKGDIAEGYSVSREKKESFPLTVTSAQKNPTAFYLCASTAHSTSGNYNEQFFGPGTRLTVL.

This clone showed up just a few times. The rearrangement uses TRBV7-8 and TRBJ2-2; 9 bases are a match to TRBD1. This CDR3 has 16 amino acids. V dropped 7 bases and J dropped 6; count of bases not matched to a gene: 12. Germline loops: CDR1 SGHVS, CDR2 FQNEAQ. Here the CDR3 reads CASKLPGQGGPGELFF. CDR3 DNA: TGTGCCAGCAAACTACCGGGACAGGGAGGCCCCGGGGAGCTGTTTTTT.

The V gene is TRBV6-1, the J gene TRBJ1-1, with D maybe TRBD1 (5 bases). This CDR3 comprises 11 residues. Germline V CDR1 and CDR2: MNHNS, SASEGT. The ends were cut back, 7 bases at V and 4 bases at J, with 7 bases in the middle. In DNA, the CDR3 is TGTGCCAGCATCGGGGGCACTGAAGCTTTCTTT. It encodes CASIGGTEAFF.

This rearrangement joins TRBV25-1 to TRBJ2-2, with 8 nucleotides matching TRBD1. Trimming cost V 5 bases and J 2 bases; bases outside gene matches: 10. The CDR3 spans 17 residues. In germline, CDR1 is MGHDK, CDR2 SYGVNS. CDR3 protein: CASSIRGRGINTGELFF. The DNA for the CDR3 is TGTGCCAGCAGTATCAGGGGGCGAGGCATAAACACCGGGGAGCTGTTTTTT. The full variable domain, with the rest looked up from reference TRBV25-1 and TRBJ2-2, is EADIYQTPRYLVIGTGKKITLECSQTMGHDKMYWYQQDPGMELHLIHYSYGVNSTEKGDLSSESTVSRIRTEHFPLTLESARPSHTSQYLCASSIRGRGINTGELFFGEGSRLTVL.

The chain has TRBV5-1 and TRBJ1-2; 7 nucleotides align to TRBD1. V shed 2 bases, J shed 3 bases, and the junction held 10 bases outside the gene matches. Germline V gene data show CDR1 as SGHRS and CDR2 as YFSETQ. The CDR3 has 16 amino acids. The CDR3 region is CASSFSSDREYYGYTF. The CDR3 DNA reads TGCGCCAGCAGCTTTTCGAGCGACAGGGAGTACTATGGCTACACCTTC. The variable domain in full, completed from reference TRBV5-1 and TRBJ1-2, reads KAGVTQTPRYLIKTRGQQVTLSCSPISGHRSVSWYQQTPGQGLQFLFEYFSETQRNKGNFPGRFSGRQFSNSRSEMNVSTLELGDSALYLCASSFSSDREYYGYTFGSGTRLTVV.

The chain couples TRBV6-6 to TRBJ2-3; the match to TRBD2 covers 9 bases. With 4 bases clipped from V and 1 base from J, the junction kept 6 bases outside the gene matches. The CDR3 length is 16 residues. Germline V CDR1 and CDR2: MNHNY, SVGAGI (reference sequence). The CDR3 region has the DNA TGTGCCAGCAGTTCCCGACGCGGGAGGGGCACAGATACGCAGTATTTT. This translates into CASSSRRGRGTDTQYF.

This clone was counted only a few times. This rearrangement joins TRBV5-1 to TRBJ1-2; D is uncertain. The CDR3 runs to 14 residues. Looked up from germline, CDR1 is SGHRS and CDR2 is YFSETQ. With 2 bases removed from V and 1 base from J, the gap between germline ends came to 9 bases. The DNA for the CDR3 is TGCGCCAGCAGCTTCGAGGCCAGTAACTATGGCTACACCTTC. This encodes CASSFEASNYGYTF.

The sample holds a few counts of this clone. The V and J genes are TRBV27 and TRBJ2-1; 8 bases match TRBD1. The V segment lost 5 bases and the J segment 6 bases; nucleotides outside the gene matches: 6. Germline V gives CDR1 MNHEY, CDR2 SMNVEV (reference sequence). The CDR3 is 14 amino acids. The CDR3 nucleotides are TGTGCCAGCAGTCCAGGGACAGGACCCAATGAGCAGTTCTTC. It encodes CASSPGTGPNEQFF.

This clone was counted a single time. The CDR3 DNA sequence: TGTGCCAGCAGCTGGGCCTCGGACGAGCAGTACTTC. It encodes CASSWASDEQYF. V is TRBV5-4 and J is TRBJ2-7; D gene unclear. CDR1 and CDR2 from the germline V gene are SGHNT and YYREEE (reference sequence). The CDR3 is 12 amino acids. Trimming left V 3 bases short and J 5 bases short, with 9 bases between.

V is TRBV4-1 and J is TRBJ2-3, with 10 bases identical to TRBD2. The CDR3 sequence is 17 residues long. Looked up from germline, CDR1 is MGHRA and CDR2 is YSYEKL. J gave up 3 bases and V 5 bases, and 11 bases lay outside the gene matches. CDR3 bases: TGCGCCAGCAGCTCAGGCCAACTAGCGGGACGAACAGATACGCAGTATTTT. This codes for CASSSGQLAGRTDTQYF.

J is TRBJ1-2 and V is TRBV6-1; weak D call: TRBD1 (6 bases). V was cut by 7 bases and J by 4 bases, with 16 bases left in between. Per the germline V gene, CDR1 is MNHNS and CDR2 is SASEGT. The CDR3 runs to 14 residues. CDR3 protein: CASILDRPRYGYTF. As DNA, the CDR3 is TGTGCCAGCATTTTAGACAGGCCCCGCTATGGCTACACCTTC.

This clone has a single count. In DNA form, the CDR3 reads TGTGCCAGCAGGCACAGGGGCTCCTACGAGCAGTACTTC. It yields the protein CASRHRGSYEQYF. The chain carries TRBV2 and TRBJ2-7, with 7 positions matching TRBD1. The CDR3 runs to 13 residues. CDR1 and CDR2 (germline): SNHLY, FYNNEI. The trim removed 6 bases at V and 0 bases at J, leaving 2 bases unmatched.

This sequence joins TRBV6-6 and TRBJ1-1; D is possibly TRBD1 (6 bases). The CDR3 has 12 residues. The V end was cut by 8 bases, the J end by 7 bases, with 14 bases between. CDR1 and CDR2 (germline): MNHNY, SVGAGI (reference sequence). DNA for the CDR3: TGTGCCAGCTTACAGGGAGAGGGTGAAGCTTTCTTT. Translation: CASLQGEGEAFF.

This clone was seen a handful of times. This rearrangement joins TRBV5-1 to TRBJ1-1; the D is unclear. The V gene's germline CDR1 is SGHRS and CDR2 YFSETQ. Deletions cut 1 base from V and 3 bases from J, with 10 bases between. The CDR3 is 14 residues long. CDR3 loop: CASSLRNEDTEAFF. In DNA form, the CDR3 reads TGCGCCAGCAGCTTGAGGAACGAGGACACTGAAGCTTTCTTT.

The CDR3 nucleotides read TGTGCCAGCAGCTCTAGCGGCTCTACGCAGTATTTT. It encodes CASSSSGSTQYF. The rearrangement uses TRBV7-2 and TRBJ2-3, with TRBD2 matching over 7 bases. V lost 4 bases and J lost 8; bases outside the gene matches: 3. The germline V gene has CDR1 SGHTA and CDR2 FQGNSA. The CDR3 covers 12 residues.

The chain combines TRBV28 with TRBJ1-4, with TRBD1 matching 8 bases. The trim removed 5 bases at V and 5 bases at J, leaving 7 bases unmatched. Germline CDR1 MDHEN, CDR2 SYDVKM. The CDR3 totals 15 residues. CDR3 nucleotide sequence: TGTGCCAGCAGTCCCTCCGGACAGGGCAATGAAAAACTGTTTTTT. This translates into CASSPSGQGNEKLFF.

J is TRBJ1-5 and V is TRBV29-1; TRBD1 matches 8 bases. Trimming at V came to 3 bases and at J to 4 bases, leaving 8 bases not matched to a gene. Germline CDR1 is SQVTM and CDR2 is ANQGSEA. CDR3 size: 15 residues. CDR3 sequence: CSVELWGQANQPQHF. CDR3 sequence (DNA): TGCAGCGTTGAGCTGTGGGGACAGGCTAATCAGCCCCAGCATTTT.

In nucleotides, the CDR3 is TGTGCCAGCAGACGGGACAGAAATCCCTCCTACGAGCAGTACTTC. This sequence encodes CASRRDRNPSYEQYF. The V gene is TRBV6-1, the J gene TRBJ2-7, with 7 positions matching TRBD1. Germline-derived CDR1 and CDR2 are MNHNS and SASEGT. Trimming cost V 6 bases and J 0 bases; bases outside gene matches: 8. CDR3 length equals 15 residues.

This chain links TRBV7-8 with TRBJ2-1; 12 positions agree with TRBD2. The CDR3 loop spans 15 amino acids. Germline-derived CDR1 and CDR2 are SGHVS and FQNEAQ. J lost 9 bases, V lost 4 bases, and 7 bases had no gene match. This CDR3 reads CASSSPSGRATEQFF. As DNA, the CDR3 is TGTGCCAGCAGCTCACCTAGCGGGAGGGCCACTGAGCAGTTCTTC.

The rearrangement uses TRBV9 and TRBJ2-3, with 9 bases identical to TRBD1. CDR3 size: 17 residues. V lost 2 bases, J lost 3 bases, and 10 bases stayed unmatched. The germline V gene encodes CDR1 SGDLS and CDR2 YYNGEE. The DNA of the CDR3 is TGTGCCAGCAGCGTTCTACAGGGGGCTGGTTCAACAGATACGCAGTATTTT. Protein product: CASSVLQGAGSTDTQYF.

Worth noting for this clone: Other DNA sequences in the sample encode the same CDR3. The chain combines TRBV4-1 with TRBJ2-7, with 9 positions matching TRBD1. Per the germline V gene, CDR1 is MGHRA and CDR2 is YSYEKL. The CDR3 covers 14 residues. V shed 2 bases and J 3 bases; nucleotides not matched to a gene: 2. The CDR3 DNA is TGCGCCAGCAGCCAACCGGGACAGGGCTACGAGCAGTACTTC. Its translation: CASSQPGQGYEQYF.

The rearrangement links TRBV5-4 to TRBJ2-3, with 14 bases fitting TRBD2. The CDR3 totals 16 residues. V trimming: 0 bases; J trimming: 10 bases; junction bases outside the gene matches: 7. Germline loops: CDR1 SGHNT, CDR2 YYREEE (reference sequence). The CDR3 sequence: CASSLEGLAGERAQYF. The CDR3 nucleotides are TGTGCCAGCAGCTTGGAGGGACTAGCGGGAGAGAGGGCGCAGTATTTT. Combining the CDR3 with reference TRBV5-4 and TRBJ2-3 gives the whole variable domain ETGVTQSPTHLIKTRGQQVTLRCSSQSGHNTVSWYQQALGQGPQFIFQYYREEENGRGNFPPRFSGLQFPNYSSELNVNALELDDSALYLCASSLEGLAGERAQYFGPGTRLTVL.

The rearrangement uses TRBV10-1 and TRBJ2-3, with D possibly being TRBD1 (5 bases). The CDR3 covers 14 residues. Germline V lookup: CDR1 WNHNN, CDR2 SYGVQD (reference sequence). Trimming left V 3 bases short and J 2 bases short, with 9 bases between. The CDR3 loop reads CASSDTGTTDTQYF. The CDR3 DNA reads TGCGCCAGCAGTGACACAGGAACCACAGATACGCAGTATTTT.

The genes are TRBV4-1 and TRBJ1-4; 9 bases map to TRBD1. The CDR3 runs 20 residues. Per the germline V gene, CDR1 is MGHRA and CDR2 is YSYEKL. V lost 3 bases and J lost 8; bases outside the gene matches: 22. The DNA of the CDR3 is TGCGCCAGCAGCCATCTAAGAGGGACAGGGTTGTTTTCGAAAGTCGAAAAACTGTTTTTT. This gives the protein CASSHLRGTGLFSKVEKLFF.

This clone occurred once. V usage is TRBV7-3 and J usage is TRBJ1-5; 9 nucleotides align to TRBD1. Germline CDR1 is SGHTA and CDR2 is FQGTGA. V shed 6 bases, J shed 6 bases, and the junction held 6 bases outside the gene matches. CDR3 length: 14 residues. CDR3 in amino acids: CASSSTGGGQPQHF. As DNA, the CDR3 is TGTGCCAGCAGTTCCACAGGGGGCGGTCAGCCCCAGCATTTT.

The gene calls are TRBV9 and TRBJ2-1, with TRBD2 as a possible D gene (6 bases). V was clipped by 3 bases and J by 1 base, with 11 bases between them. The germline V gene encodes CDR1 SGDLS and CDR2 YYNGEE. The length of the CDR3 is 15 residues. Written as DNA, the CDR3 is TGTGCCAGCAGCGCGGGACTTCAATCCTACAATGAGCAGTTCTTC. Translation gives CASSAGLQSYNEQFF.

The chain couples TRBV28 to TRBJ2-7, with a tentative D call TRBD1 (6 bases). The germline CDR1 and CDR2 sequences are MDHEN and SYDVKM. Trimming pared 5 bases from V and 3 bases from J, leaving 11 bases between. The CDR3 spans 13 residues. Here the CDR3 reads CASSEGQNYEQYF. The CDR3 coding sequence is TGTGCCAGCAGTGAGGGACAAAACTACGAGCAGTACTTC.

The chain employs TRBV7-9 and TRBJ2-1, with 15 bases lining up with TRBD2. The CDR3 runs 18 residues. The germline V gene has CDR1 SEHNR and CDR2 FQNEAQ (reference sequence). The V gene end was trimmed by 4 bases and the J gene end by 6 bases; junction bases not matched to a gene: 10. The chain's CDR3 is CASSSSAGTSGRFNEQFF. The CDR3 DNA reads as TGTGCCAGCAGCTCGTCCGCCGGGACTAGCGGGAGGTTCAATGAGCAGTTCTTC.

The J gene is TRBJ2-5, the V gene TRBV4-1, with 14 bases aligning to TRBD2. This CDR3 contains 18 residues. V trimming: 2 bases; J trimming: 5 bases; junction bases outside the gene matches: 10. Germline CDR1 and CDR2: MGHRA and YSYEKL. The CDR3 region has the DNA TGCGCCAGCAGCCAATCCGGGACTAGCGGGAGTAGCCGTGAGACCCAGTACTTC. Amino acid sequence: CASSQSGTSGSSRETQYF.

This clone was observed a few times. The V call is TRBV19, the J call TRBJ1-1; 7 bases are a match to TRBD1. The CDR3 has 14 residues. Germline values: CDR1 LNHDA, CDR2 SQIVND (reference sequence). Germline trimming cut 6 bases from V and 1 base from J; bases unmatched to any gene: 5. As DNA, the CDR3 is TGTGCCAGTAGCGCGGGACAGCGGAACACTGAAGCTTTCTTT. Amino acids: CASSAGQRNTEAFF.